The 5 T cell receptor beta chains presented below share a single source sample, sequenced in a study of technical replicates of blood from a handful of donors. Method: immunoSEQ multiplex PCR; TCRdb's copy keeps in-frame clones and lacks some. This sample has over 45,000 clones, with about 94% found just once. Sequencing used PBMCs. The origin of the receptors is a human donor in good health. Some clones in this sample may be carry-over from other donors' samples.

The chain links TRBV4-1 to TRBJ1-1; D gene ambiguous. Trimming took 4 bases from V and 0 from J, leaving 9 bases between them. CDR1 MGHRA and CDR2 YSYEKL come from the germline V gene. The CDR3 loop spans 14 amino acids. The CDR3 DNA follows: TGCGCCAGCAGCCCCACCAGTTTGAACACTGAAGCTTTCTTT. Its translation: CASSPTSLNTEAFF.

Remarks on this clone: The junction departs from germline at one end; a sequencing error may be responsible. V gene TRBV2 combines with J gene TRBJ1-6; D not resolved. The CDR3 loop spans 13 amino acids. CDR1 SNHLY and CDR2 FYNNEI come from the germline V gene. The CDR3 spells CASRAYIGSYYNF. CDR3 DNA: TGTGCCAGCAGAGCCTATATCGGGTCCTATTATAACTTT.

The chain is built from TRBV27 and TRBJ2-7, with 8 bases matching TRBD2. J lost 4 bases, V lost 6 bases, and 5 bases had no gene match. Germline-derived CDR1 and CDR2 are MNHEY and SMNVEV (reference sequence). CDR3 length equals 13 residues. In DNA, the CDR3 is TGTGCCAGCAGAAGGCCGGGGGGGTACGAGCAGTACTTC. Translating it yields CASRRPGGYEQYF.

The chain is built from TRBV5-5 and TRBJ2-7; D uncertain. The germline CDR1 and CDR2 sequences are SGHKS and YYEKEE (reference sequence). V gave up 0 bases and J gave up 2 bases, with 12 bases separating them. CDR3 length: 15 amino acids. CDR3 DNA: TGTGCCAGCAGCTTGGCCGTTGCACAGCCCTACGAGCAGTACTTC. It translates to CASSLAVAQPYEQYF.

This sequence joins TRBV7-2 and TRBJ2-1; possibly TRBD2 for D (7 bases). V gave up 6 bases and J gave up 0 bases, with 15 bases separating them. The CDR3 totals 16 residues. Germline V gene data show CDR1 as SGHTA and CDR2 as FQGNSA. As DNA, the CDR3 is TGTGCCAGCAGGCGGGGGACACCTAGCTCCTACAATGAGCAGTTCTTC. It is translated as CASRRGTPSSYNEQFF. The full variable domain, rest sourced from reference TRBV7-2 and TRBJ2-1, is GAGVSQSPSNKVTEKGKDVELRCDPISGHTALYWYRQSLGQGLEFLIYFQGNSAPDKSGLPSDRFSAERTGGSVSTLTIQRTQQEDSAVYLCASRRGTPSSYNEQFFGPGTRLTVL.